These 17 T cell receptor beta chains were all obtained from the same sample, sequenced in a study of glioma-infiltrating T cells. Amplification of TCR alpha and beta CDR3 regions from RNA used iRepertoire nested multiplex PCR. TCRdb independently ran MiXCR on the multiplex PCR reads; one entry per CDR3 protein. The sample carries some 180,000 distinct CDR3 sequences, about 31% recorded once. Material: glioma tissue, nonneoplastic brain tissue, or PBMCs (not recorded which). All receptors come from a human donor with low-grade glioma or glioblastoma, undergoing nonglioma brain surgery, or in good health (not recorded which).

This clonotype was counted at least ten times. The gene calls are TRBV14 and TRBJ2-5, with unresolved D. This CDR3 has 11 amino acids. V was pared by 2 bases and J by 5 bases, with 3 bases between. The germline V gene encodes CDR1 SGHDN and CDR2 FVKESK. CDR3 sequence (DNA): TGTGCCAGCAGCCAAATGGAGACCCAGTACTTC. This gives the protein CASSQMETQYF.

This clonotype was observed at least ten times. V usage is TRBV7-9 and J usage is TRBJ2-7, with D uncertain. CDR1 SEHNR and CDR2 FQNEAQ come from the germline V gene (reference sequence). Trimming shortened V by 2 bases and J by 1 base, and 6 bases separated the two germline ends. CDR3 length: 13 residues. In nucleotides, the CDR3 is TGTGCCAGCAGCTTACGGAATTCCTACGAGCAGTACTTC. Its protein product is CASSLRNSYEQYF.

This clonotype was seen a handful of times. The rearrangement joins TRBV6-2 or TRBV6-3 to TRBJ1-1; no definite D call. The CDR3 is made up of 13 amino acids. Between the trimmed V and J ends, which lost 5 bases and 7 bases, there was a span of 14 bases. Germline assignment: CDR1 MNHEY and CDR2 SVGEGT. CDR3 protein: CASSPSWTVEAFF. CDR3 coding DNA: TGTGCCAGCAGTCCCTCCTGGACGGTTGAAGCTTTCTTT.

The sample holds many counts of this clonotype. CDR3 residues: CASHLDSYNEQFF. DNA of the CDR3: TGTGCCAGTCACCTCGACAGCTACAATGAGCAGTTCTTC. This chain joins TRBV6-1 and TRBJ2-1, with D maybe TRBD1 (5 bases). The V end was cut by 9 bases, the J end by 3 bases, with 12 bases between. The V gene's germline CDR1 is MNHNS and CDR2 SASEGT. The CDR3 is 13 amino acids.

This clonotype was picked up one time. This may be a read error, as it is one base from a much larger clone. The chain is built from TRBV12-3 or TRBV12-4 and TRBJ2-7; 12 nucleotides align to TRBD2. This CDR3 region has 15 residues. V was pared by 5 bases and J by 6 bases, with 8 bases of the junction left unmatched. In DNA form, the CDR3 reads TGTGCCAGCAGTCGACTAGCGGGAGATCGTCCCGAGCAGTACTTC. It yields the protein CASSRLAGDRPEQYF.

Of note for this clonotype: This may arise from a read error, as a much more abundant clone is one base away. This chain connects TRBV29-1 to TRBJ2-3; D perhaps matches TRBD1 (5 bases). Germline V lookup: CDR1 SQVTM, CDR2 ANQGSEA. V was cut by 5 bases and J by 5 bases, with 14 bases left in between. This CDR3 is 13 amino acids long. CDR3 in DNA: TGCAGCGTTATGGAAGGGGTCAAAGATACGCAGTATTTT. Protein sequence: CSVMEGVKDTQYF.

The CDR3 here is CSPRSGQVSNTEAFF. In DNA form, the CDR3 reads TGCAGTCCACGAAGCGGACAGGTCTCGAACACTGAAGCTTTCTTT. This chain links TRBV20-1 with TRBJ1-1; 7 nucleotides agree with TRBD1. The CDR3 spans 15 residues. Germline V gene sequence: CDR1 DFQATT, CDR2 SNEGSKA (reference sequence). The V gene end was trimmed by 8 bases and the J gene end by 1 base; junction bases not matched to a gene: 13.

This clonotype appeared once. A much larger clone lies one base from this, so it may be a read error. Given the absence of the conserved phenylalanine or tryptophan at the CDR3 end, a read error is likely. The DNA is omitted, as the CDR3 cannot be located on it reliably, and the CDR3 follows TCRdb's listing. The chain carries TRBV28 and TRBJ2-7; TRBD1 is the table's D call and was not checked against the DNA. Inclusive of both ends, the CDR3 amounts to 11 amino acids. Looked up from germline, CDR1 is MDHEN and CDR2 is SYDVKM. CDR3 sequence reads: CASGDVLGLII.

The sample holds many counts of this clonotype. V gene TRBV7-2 combines with J gene TRBJ2-7; D ambiguous. Germline CDR1 SGHTA, CDR2 FQGNSA. The CDR3 loop spans 12 amino acids. Trimming cost V 5 bases and J 6 bases, with 11 bases left between them. CDR3 coding DNA: TGTGCCAGCAGCCGGCGGATGGGCGAGCAGTACTTC. Encoded protein: CASSRRMGEQYF.

This clonotype showed up many times. The rearrangement uses TRBV28 and TRBJ2-1; 8 nucleotides line up with TRBD1. The ends lost 6 bases at V and 4 bases at J; junction bases unmatched: 8. Germline CDR1 MDHEN, CDR2 SYDVKM. CDR3 length equals 15 residues. The CDR3 bases are TGTGCCAGCAGCCTCCCGACAGGGGTGTACAATGAGCAGTTCTTC. This codes for CASSLPTGVYNEQFF.

This clonotype was seen many times. The rearrangement joins TRBV6-1 to TRBJ2-7, with TRBD1 matching 8 bases. Germline V gene sequence: CDR1 MNHNS, CDR2 SASEGT. The CDR3 has 13 residues. J gave up 6 bases and V 8 bases, and 9 bases lay outside the gene matches. The CDR3 is CASVTGEGLEQYF. CDR3 in DNA: TGTGCCAGCGTGACAGGGGAAGGTCTCGAGCAGTACTTC.

The table lists this clonotype with a few counts. This rearrangement joins TRBV29-1 to TRBJ2-6; a weak D match, TRBD1 (5 bases). Per germline, CDR1 SQVTM and CDR2 ANQGSEA. Deletions cut 6 bases from V and 1 base from J, with 7 bases between. This CDR3 is 13 amino acids long. The CDR3 sequence: CSVQGSGANVLTF. For the CDR3, the DNA is TGCAGCGTCCAGGGATCTGGGGCCAACGTCCTGACTTTC. The whole variable domain, filled in from reference TRBV29-1 and TRBJ2-6, reads SAVISQKPSRDICQRGTSLTIQCQVDSQVTMMFWYRQQPGQSLTLIATANQGSEATYESGFVIDKFPISRPNLTFSTLTVSNMSPEDSSIYLCSVQGSGANVLTFGAGSRLTVL.

Turning to this clonotype: This may be a read error: a much more frequent sequence differs by one nucleotide. The chain has TRBV20-1 and TRBJ2-4; D unclear. V lost 6 bases and J lost 5, with 14 bases in between. In germline, CDR1 is DFQATT, CDR2 SNEGSKA (reference sequence). This CDR3 has 13 amino acids. The CDR3, as DNA: TGCAGTGCACCAGTGGGCGCCGAAAACATTCAGTACTTC. Translating gives CSAPVGAENIQYF.

About this clonotype: Being one base from a much bigger clone, this may be a read error. The chain has TRBV4-1 and TRBJ1-1; a possible D gene is TRBD1 (5 bases). The V gene's germline CDR1 is MGHRA and CDR2 YSYEKL. The ends were cut back, 0 bases at V and 5 bases at J, with 13 bases in the middle. The CDR3 sequence is 15 residues long. The CDR3 DNA is TGCGCCAGCAGCCAAGATAACAGGTGGGGTACTGAAGCTTTCTTT. Its translation is CASSQDNRWGTEAFF.

V is TRBV27 and J is TRBJ2-7; the match to TRBD2 covers 9 bases. Losses at the gene ends were 3 bases for V and 6 bases for J; bases not matched to a gene: 12. This CDR3 contains 16 residues. The germline CDR1 and CDR2 sequences are MNHEY and SMNVEV (reference sequence). CDR3 coding DNA: TGTGCCAGCAGTTTGATGCCTAGCGGGGCGGTAATCGAGCAGTACTTC. Amino acids: CASSLMPSGAVIEQYF.

The chain employs TRBV24-1 and TRBJ2-3, with D possibly matching TRBD2 (5 bases). The CDR3 loop spans 15 amino acids. The germline gives CDR1 KGHDR, CDR2 SFDVKD. The V end lost 5 bases, the J end lost 1 base, and 12 bases lay between the germline ends. The CDR3 protein is CATSARGVGTDTQYF. The CDR3 DNA reads as TGTGCCACCAGTGCCCGGGGAGTAGGCACAGATACGCAGTATTTT.

In this sample, this clonotype turned up once. This may be a read error, as it is one base from a much larger clone. The chain has TRBV18 and TRBJ2-1; no reliable D call. The CDR3 length is 15 residues. Germline V CDR1 and CDR2: KGHSH, LQKENI. The CDR3, as DNA: TGTGCCAGCTCACCAGTCGCCAGCAGCTACAATGAGCAGATCTTC. Translating it yields CASSPVASSYNEQIF.